These 32 T cell receptor beta chains were all obtained from the same sample, sequenced in a study of shared clonotypes between healthy human individuals. TCRdb's table, derived via immunoSEQ multiplex PCR, lists solely in-frame clones and lacks some. The table records 2 million to 2.5 million clones, around 93% of them present only once. Specimen: naive CD4+ T cells from PBMCs. The subset: CD45RA+ positively selected. All receptors come from a man younger than 30 in good health. Some clones in this sample may be carry-over from other donors' samples.

The rearrangement joins TRBV2 to TRBJ1-5; 7 bases are shared with TRBD1. This CDR3 spans 13 amino acids. Germline lookup yields CDR1 SNHLY and CDR2 FYNNEI. The junction had 9 bases not matched to a gene; V was cut back by 9 bases and J by 7 bases. The CDR3 nucleotides are TGTGCCAGAGAGAGACAGGGAGAACAGCCCCAGCATTTT. This sequence encodes CARERQGEQPQHF.

The rearrangement links TRBV9 to TRBJ2-7; D gene ambiguous. Trimming shortened V by 0 bases and J by 4 bases, and 14 bases separated the two germline ends. The CDR3 covers 15 residues. Germline lookup yields CDR1 SGDLS and CDR2 YYNGEE. CDR3 sequence: CASSVAAQSEYEQYF. CDR3 nucleotides: TGTGCCAGCAGCGTAGCGGCTCAGAGTGAGTACGAGCAGTACTTC.

The gene calls are TRBV5-6 and TRBJ2-3; 8 bases line up with TRBD2. Trimming took 0 bases from V and 1 from J; bases not matched to a gene: 13. This CDR3 comprises 19 residues. CDR1 and CDR2 from the germline V gene are SGHDT and YYEEEE. CDR3 bases: TGTGCCAGCAGCTTGGTGGTGCGGGAGGCGTTCTCCGGCACAGATACGCAGTATTTT. Residues: CASSLVVREAFSGTDTQYF.

The gene calls are TRBV5-4 and TRBJ2-5; no reliable D call. CDR1 and CDR2 (germline): SGHNT, YYREEE (reference sequence). The V gene lost 3 bases and the J gene lost 0 bases, with 12 bases spanning the gap. This CDR3 spans 15 amino acids. CDR3 nucleotide sequence: TGTGCCAGCAGCTCGACCTACAAGTACCAAGAGACCCAGTACTTC. Its protein is CASSSTYKYQETQYF.

V is TRBV7-3 and J is TRBJ2-7; tentatively, D is TRBD2 (6 bases). Trimming removed 1 base from V and 2 bases from J, with 9 bases in between. The germline V gene has CDR1 SGHTA and CDR2 FQGTGA. The CDR3 contains 14 residues. The CDR3 here is CASSLMGGPYEQYF. For the CDR3, the DNA is TGTGCCAGCAGCTTAATGGGGGGTCCCTACGAGCAGTACTTC.

The rearrangement links TRBV2 to TRBJ2-1; D not certain. There are 15 residues in the CDR3. The V and J ends lost 1 base and 3 bases respectively, with 10 bases between them. Looked up from germline, CDR1 is SNHLY and CDR2 is FYNNEI. This CDR3 reads CASSEESDFYNEQFF. CDR3 nucleotides: TGTGCCAGCAGTGAAGAATCGGATTTCTACAATGAGCAGTTCTTC.

This chain uses TRBV9 with TRBJ1-3; no firm D call. CDR3 size: 15 residues. The V end was cut by 9 bases, the J end by 4 bases, with 20 bases between. Germline loops: CDR1 SGDLS, CDR2 YYNGEE. CDR3 DNA sequence: TGTGCCACCTCCCCGGGTAAAACGGGAGGAAACACCATATATTTT. Translating it yields CATSPGKTGGNTIYF. Based on the CDR3 plus reference TRBV9 and TRBJ1-3, the full variable domain is DSGVTQTPKHLITATGQRVTLRCSPRSGDLSVYWYQQSLDQGLQFLIQYYNGEERAKGNILERFSAQQFPDLHSELNLSSLELGDSALYFCATSPGKTGGNTIYFGEGSWLTVV.

This clone was seen just once. The chain combines TRBV19 with TRBJ2-3; D not resolved. Between the trimmed V and J ends, which lost 1 base and 5 bases, there was a span of 10 bases. The CDR3 runs 14 residues. Germline CDR1 LNHDA, CDR2 SQIVND (reference sequence). The CDR3 nucleotides are TGTGCCAGTAGTATAGGGCTAGGACGAGATACGCAGTATTTT. Its translation is CASSIGLGRDTQYF.

The chain combines TRBV19 with TRBJ1-5, with no clear D. The germline V gene encodes CDR1 LNHDA and CDR2 SQIVND (reference sequence). V lost 3 bases and J 0 bases, leaving 15 bases between the germline ends. The CDR3 spans 17 residues. For the CDR3, the DNA is TGTGCCAGTAGTATGTCGGCAGAGCTTTATAGCAATCAGCCCCAGCATTTT. This translates into CASSMSAELYSNQPQHF.

The rearrangement joins TRBV15 to TRBJ1-1, with D maybe TRBD1 (5 bases). Deletions cut 0 bases from V and 0 bases from J, with 14 bases between. Germline lookup yields CDR1 LNHNV and CDR2 YYDKDF (reference sequence). This CDR3 contains 17 residues. The CDR3 region is CATSRDPRQSLNTEAFF. DNA for the CDR3: TGTGCCACCAGCAGAGACCCTAGACAGAGCCTGAACACTGAAGCTTTCTTT. The full variable domain, its missing parts supplied by reference TRBV15 and TRBJ1-1, is DAMVIQNPRYQVTQFGKPVTLSCSQTLNHNVMYWYQQKSSQAPKLLFHYYDKDFNNEADTPDNFQSRRPNTSFCFLDIRSPGLGDTAMYLCATSRDPRQSLNTEAFFGQGTRLTVV.

The J gene is TRBJ2-7, the V gene TRBV10-3; 11 nucleotides agree with TRBD1. CDR1 and CDR2 from the germline V gene are ENHRY and SYGVKD. The CDR3 runs 15 residues. Unmatched junction bases numbered 2, after V lost 3 bases and J lost 1 base. DNA for the CDR3: TGTGCCATCAGTGATGGGACAGGGGGTTCCTACGAGCAGTACTTC. Amino acid sequence: CAISDGTGGSYEQYF.

The chain carries TRBV6-1 and TRBJ2-5; possibly TRBD2 for D (5 bases). Trimming shortened V by 7 bases and J by 5 bases, and 20 bases separated the two germline ends. This CDR3 is built from 15 residues. Germline V CDR1 and CDR2: MNHNS, SASEGT. The CDR3 sequence is CASTEPRTAGETQYF. The DNA for the CDR3 is TGTGCCAGCACCGAACCGAGGACTGCTGGGGAGACCCAGTACTTC.

With respect to this clone: Additional DNA sequences in this sample encode the identical CDR3. The chain joins TRBV5-1 to TRBJ2-7; 7 bases match TRBD2. This CDR3 contains 15 residues. The ends lost 0 bases at V and 3 bases at J; junction bases unmatched: 6. CDR1 is SGHRS, CDR2 YFSETQ, per germline. The CDR3, as DNA: TGCGCCAGCAGCTTGGGGCCTAGCGGAATCTACGAGCAGTACTTC. The encoded protein is CASSLGPSGIYEQYF.

Written as DNA, the CDR3 is TGCGCCAGCAGCTTGAGTCGGTTCCTAGCGGGAGGGTTTGAGGAAAATGAGCAGTTCTTC. This codes for CASSLSRFLAGGFEENEQFF. This chain connects TRBV5-1 to TRBJ2-1, with 12 bases aligning to TRBD2. The CDR3 runs to 20 residues. Germline assignment: CDR1 SGHRS and CDR2 YFSETQ. J was trimmed by 7 bases and V by 1 base; bases with no gene match: 18.

The chain carries TRBV7-3 and TRBJ2-3; tentatively, D is TRBD1 (5 bases). The CDR3 has 15 amino acids. The V gene's germline CDR1 is SGHTA and CDR2 FQGTGA. Deletions cut 4 bases from V and 1 base from J, with 12 bases between. The CDR3 loop reads CASSSQGIGTDTQYF. DNA of the CDR3: TGTGCCAGCAGCTCGCAGGGAATCGGCACAGATACGCAGTATTTT.

The V and J genes are TRBV28 and TRBJ1-4; 7 bases map to TRBD1. From germline, CDR1 is MDHEN and CDR2 SYDVKM. V shed 4 bases and J 5 bases; nucleotides not matched to a gene: 13. The length of the CDR3 is 17 residues. CDR3 coding DNA: TGTGCCAGCAGTTCTTGGGGTAGGGGGCTCGACAATGAAAAACTGTTTTTT. Its translation is CASSSWGRGLDNEKLFF.

This rearrangement joins TRBV19 to TRBJ1-5; TRBD1 is a possible D gene (5 bases). The CDR3 is 17 residues long. The germline V gene has CDR1 LNHDA and CDR2 SQIVND (reference sequence). V lost 4 bases, J lost 4 bases, and 20 bases lay in between. The CDR3 spells CASSNIRGGNGNQPQHF. The CDR3 DNA reads TGTGCCAGTAGTAATATTCGGGGCGGGAATGGGAATCAGCCCCAGCATTTT.

The chain is built from TRBV18 and TRBJ1-1; 7 bases match TRBD1. The CDR3 loop spans 14 amino acids. The trim removed 2 bases at V and 7 bases at J, leaving 7 bases unmatched. Looked up from germline, CDR1 is KGHSH and CDR2 is LQKENI. CDR3 coding DNA: TGTGCCAGCTCACCAGGGACAGATTTACTTGAAGCTTTCTTT. Its translation: CASSPGTDLLEAFF.

A single count supports this clone. The chain joins TRBV5-1 to TRBJ2-1; 15 nucleotides line up with TRBD2. The CDR3 has 15 amino acids. Looked up from germline, CDR1 is SGHRS and CDR2 is YFSETQ. V lost 4 bases and J lost 8; bases outside the gene matches: 4. The CDR3 reads CASSMGLAGGDEQFF. The CDR3 nucleotides are TGCGCCAGCAGCATGGGACTAGCGGGAGGTGATGAGCAGTTCTTC.

This chain uses TRBV5-6 with TRBJ1-1; D is unresolved. The V gene lost 7 bases and the J gene lost 5 bases, with 15 bases spanning the gap. Germline CDR1 reads SGHDT; CDR2 reads YYEEEE. This CDR3 has 13 residues. The CDR3 is CASCSYGWTEAFF. CDR3 sequence (DNA): TGTGCCAGCTGCTCCTACGGGTGGACTGAAGCTTTCTTT.

V usage is TRBV7-2 and J usage is TRBJ1-5; D ambiguous. This CDR3 region has 14 residues. With 5 bases removed from V and 4 bases from J, the gap between germline ends came to 12 bases. Germline V gene sequence: CDR1 SGHTA, CDR2 FQGNSA. The CDR3 region has the DNA TGTGCCAGCAGCCGAGTCGACACAAATCAGCCCCAGCATTTT. It yields the protein CASSRVDTNQPQHF.

The V call is TRBV18, the J call TRBJ2-2; TRBD2 matches at 12 bases. Per germline, CDR1 KGHSH and CDR2 LQKENI. The CDR3 runs 15 residues. Unmatched junction bases numbered 2, after V lost 4 bases and J lost 5 bases. The chain's CDR3 is CASSLGTSGTGELFF. Here the CDR3 DNA reads TGTGCCAGCTCACTAGGGACTAGCGGGACCGGGGAGCTGTTTTTT.

This clone was seen only once. The chain recombines TRBV5-1 with TRBJ1-1; D is ambiguous. The CDR3 runs 16 residues. V was cut by 3 bases and J by 0 bases, with 15 bases left in between. Per germline, CDR1 SGHRS and CDR2 YFSETQ. The CDR3 DNA is TGCGCCAGCAGCTCGACGGACGGAAGGATGAACACTGAAGCTTTCTTT. This gives the protein CASSSTDGRMNTEAFF.

In nucleotides, the CDR3 is TGCAGCGTTGTGAGGTCTGGGGCCAACGTCCTGACTTTC. Translation gives CSVVRSGANVLTF. The chain joins TRBV29-1 to TRBJ2-6, with D unresolved. CDR1 SQVTM and CDR2 ANQGSEA come from the germline V gene. With 4 bases removed from V and 1 base from J, the gap between germline ends came to 5 bases. CDR3 length: 13 amino acids.

A remark on this clone: This sample includes further DNA sequences coding for the same CDR3. This chain uses TRBV5-1 with TRBJ1-1, with a possible D match to TRBD1 (6 bases). This CDR3 has 13 amino acids. The germline gives CDR1 SGHRS, CDR2 YFSETQ. The V and J ends lost 4 bases and 1 base respectively, with 8 bases between them. The CDR3 loop is CASSAGQNTEAFF. The CDR3 nucleotides read TGCGCCAGCAGCGCGGGACAGAACACTGAAGCTTTCTTT.

The V gene is TRBV5-1, the J gene TRBJ1-4, with 8 bases identical to TRBD1. The CDR3 is made up of 15 amino acids. J lost 3 bases, V lost 4 bases, and 5 bases had no gene match. Looked up from germline, CDR1 is SGHRS and CDR2 is YFSETQ. The CDR3 region has the DNA TGCGCCAGCAGCGTATGGACAGGGCCTAATGAAAAACTGTTTTTT. Protein: CASSVWTGPNEKLFF.

This clone showed up just once. This chain uses TRBV29-1 with TRBJ2-5; D is uncertain. The CDR3 is made up of 12 amino acids. CDR1 is SQVTM, CDR2 ANQGSEA, per germline. With 3 bases removed from V and 2 bases from J, the gap between germline ends came to 7 bases. The CDR3 reads CSVEFVQETQYF. The CDR3 region has the DNA TGCAGCGTTGAGTTTGTTCAAGAGACCCAGTACTTC.

This clone is a singleton in its sample. This chain joins TRBV2 and TRBJ1-2; 8 bases are a match to TRBD1. V shed 11 bases, J shed 5 bases, and the junction held 13 bases outside the gene matches. Germline V CDR1 and CDR2: SNHLY, FYNNEI. The CDR3 length is 14 residues. DNA for the CDR3: TGTGCCTCACAGGGGGAAGGGTGGGGATATGGCTACACCTTC. Translated, it gives CASQGEGWGYGYTF.

This clone was counted once. The chain links TRBV5-1 to TRBJ2-2; D is uncertain. The CDR3 has 16 residues. Germline loops: CDR1 SGHRS, CDR2 YFSETQ. V shed 1 base and J shed 4 bases, with 14 bases lying between them. The CDR3 nucleotides read TGCGCCAGCAGCTTGCGGTTAATCGGTATCACCGGGGAGCTGTTTTTT. Protein product: CASSLRLIGITGELFF.

This clone turned up a few times. The sample has other DNA sequences that encode this CDR3 too. This rearrangement joins TRBV4-3 to TRBJ1-1; the D gene is possibly TRBD1 (6 bases). Germline lookup yields CDR1 LGHNA and CDR2 YSLEER. The V end was cut by 3 bases, the J end by 0 bases, with 8 bases between. This CDR3 has 14 residues. CDR3 bases: TGCGCCAGCAGCCAGGGGGGCTTGAACACTGAAGCTTTCTTT. Its translation: CASSQGGLNTEAFF.

This chain connects TRBV9 to TRBJ1-1, with D unresolved. This CDR3 is built from 14 residues. Trimming pared 1 base from V and 3 bases from J, leaving 10 bases between. Germline V gene data show CDR1 as SGDLS and CDR2 as YYNGEE. The CDR3 sequence is CASSVSNRYTEAFF. In nucleotides, the CDR3 is TGTGCCAGCAGCGTAAGTAACAGATACACTGAAGCTTTCTTT.

The DNA of the CDR3 is TGTGCCAGCAGCCCTAAACAGGCTCCCACCGGGGAGCTGTTTTTT. Protein: CASSPKQAPTGELFF. The chain employs TRBV7-9 and TRBJ2-2, with a tentative D call TRBD1 (5 bases). CDR1 is SEHNR, CDR2 FQNEAQ, per germline (reference sequence). The CDR3 has 15 amino acids. Trimming pared 5 bases from V and 4 bases from J, leaving 14 bases between.